This T cell receptor (beta chain) emerged from a study of blood T cell repertoires in COVID-19. Overall study: Samples of COVID-19 (acute and convalescent) were obtained from the United States, Italy and Spain. From T cells, B-cell-depleted T cells, or PBMCs came the material, which was cDNA or gDNA.

Followed longitudinally, the Seattle patients had been enrolled during active infection. CDR3 length equals 13 residues. Germline CDR1 and CDR2: MNHEY and SVGAGI. V gave up 5 bases and J gave up 6 bases; unmatched junction bases: 3. Authors' processing steps: Quantification of nucleated cells was approximated via reference gene primer amplification. Here immunoSEQ multiplex PCR was the method, and the copy in TCRdb shows in-frame clones only, minus some. V and J calls plus clone size are reproduced from that table; the DNA served to infer D and trimming. Counted here are approximately 61,000 clones, approximately 80% occurring once; the ten biggest clones make up 10% to 13%.

The rearrangement uses TRBV6-5 and TRBJ1-2; 10 bases are shared with TRBD1. The sequencing input was peripheral blood. This TCR derives from a man aged 45-60 years with COVID-19, enrolled during active disease. The CDR3 region is CASSRGTGDGYTF. In DNA, the CDR3 is TGTGCCAGCAGTAGGGGGACAGGGGATGGCTACACCTTC.